This entry lists 9 T cell receptor beta chains sequenced from one sample in a study of cytomegalovirus exposure and HLA in healthy donors. The PCR contained 60 Vbeta and 13 Jbeta primers. TCRdb's copy holds only in-frame clones and misses some; the assay was immunoSEQ multiplex PCR. The profile covers around 140,000 clones, with roughly 80% appearing a single time and more than 10% taken by the ten largest. Material: PBMCs. The receptors were gathered from a man aged 35-49 years in good health and CMV-seropositive.

V usage is TRBV28 and J usage is TRBJ2-7; 7 positions agree with TRBD2. CDR3 length: 14 amino acids. Germline V gene data show CDR1 as MDHEN and CDR2 as SYDVKM. V shed 3 bases, J shed 5 bases, and the junction held 7 bases outside the gene matches. The CDR3 nucleotides are TGTGCCAGCAGTTTGGGGACTATGAGGGACGAGCAGTACTTC. This encodes CASSLGTMRDEQYF.

The chain joins TRBV6-5 to TRBJ1-1; a possible D gene is TRBD1 (6 bases). CDR1 is MNHEY, CDR2 SVGAGI, per germline. The CDR3 loop spans 12 amino acids. V lost 2 bases to trimming and J lost 8 bases, with 9 bases between them. The CDR3 DNA is TGTGCCAGCAGTTACGTAGGACAGGAAGCTTTCTTT. Translation gives CASSYVGQEAFF.

The chain has TRBV25-1 and TRBJ2-1; TRBD2 agrees at 9 bases. The trim removed 2 bases at V and 8 bases at J, leaving 10 bases unmatched. This CDR3 has 16 residues. The germline V gene has CDR1 MGHDK and CDR2 SYGVNS. This CDR3 is CASSEGVAGVWDEQFF. CDR3 DNA sequence: TGTGCCAGCAGTGAAGGGGTAGCGGGAGTATGGGATGAGCAGTTCTTC.

This clone was seen once. This chain connects TRBV2 to TRBJ2-3, with 11 bases lining up with TRBD2. This CDR3 is built from 20 residues. V shed 7 bases and J 0 bases; nucleotides not matched to a gene: 18. Per the germline V gene, CDR1 is SNHLY and CDR2 is FYNNEI. DNA of the CDR3: TGTGCCAGCACCCTCGCCGGGACTAGCGGCCCCCGAGGGAGCACAGATACGCAGTATTTT. It encodes CASTLAGTSGPRGSTDTQYF. Looking up the rest from reference TRBV2 and TRBJ2-3 gives the full variable domain: EPEVTQTPSHQVTQMGQEVILRCVPISNHLYFYWYRQILGQKVEFLVSFYNNEISEKSEIFDDQFSVERPDGSNFTLKIRSTKLEDSAMYFCASTLAGTSGPRGSTDTQYFGPGTRLTVL.

The chain combines TRBV5-1 with TRBJ1-5, with 8 bases that match TRBD1. The CDR3 is 15 amino acids. V dropped 0 bases and J dropped 2; count of bases not matched to a gene: 1. Germline V gives CDR1 SGHRS, CDR2 YFSETQ. CDR3 residues: CASSLGGQGNQPQHF. CDR3 in DNA: TGCGCCAGCAGCTTGGGGGGACAGGGCAATCAGCCCCAGCATTTT.

This clone was counted a few times. This chain joins TRBV2 and TRBJ2-7; 9 bases match TRBD2. This CDR3 contains 14 residues. Germline V gene sequence: CDR1 SNHLY, CDR2 FYNNEI. V shed 3 bases, J shed 4 bases, and the junction held 4 bases outside the gene matches. CDR3 nucleotides: TGTGCCAGCAGTGATGTTAGCGGGAGTTACGAGCAGTACTTC. It yields the protein CASSDVSGSYEQYF.

The chain carries TRBV10-3 and TRBJ2-5; 7 nucleotides align to TRBD2. In germline, CDR1 is ENHRY, CDR2 SYGVKD. The J segment lost 3 bases and the V segment lost 7 bases, leaving 11 bases of the junction unmatched. This CDR3 region has 15 residues. The chain's CDR3 is CAINRGETPEETQYF. As DNA, the CDR3 is TGTGCCATCAATCGGGGGGAGACCCCTGAAGAGACCCAGTACTTC.

This clone was counted a few times. V and J are TRBV7-2 and TRBJ2-7, with TRBD1 matching 9 bases. The V and J ends lost 4 bases and 5 bases, in that order; junction bases with no gene match: 9. The CDR3 is made up of 15 amino acids. The germline V gene has CDR1 SGHTA and CDR2 FQGNSA. The CDR3 DNA reads TGTGCCAGCAGCTCCGGCCCGGGACAGGGAGACGAGCAGTACTTC. This translates into CASSSGPGQGDEQYF. The full variable domain, its missing parts supplied by reference TRBV7-2 and TRBJ2-7, is GAGVSQSPSNKVTEKGKDVELRCDPISGHTALYWYRQSLGQGLEFLIYFQGNSAPDKSGLPSDRFSAERTGGSVSTLTIQRTQQEDSAVYLCASSSGPGQGDEQYFGPGTRLTVT.

The chain is built from TRBV4-2 and TRBJ2-1; 8 nucleotides align to TRBD2. V trimming: 7 bases; J trimming: 5 bases; junction bases outside the gene matches: 7. CDR1 LGHNA and CDR2 YNFKEQ come from the germline V gene. The CDR3 is 14 amino acids. CDR3 loop: CASTTRRGDNEQFF. For the CDR3, the DNA is TGTGCCAGCACCACCAGGCGGGGGGACAATGAGCAGTTCTTC.